This TCR beta chain is from a study of blood T cell repertoires in COVID-19. The method was immunoSEQ multiplex PCR; TCRdb's version includes in-frame clones alone and lacks a portion of them. The sample comprises some 200,000 clones, roughly nine tenths of which are singletons, and roughly 3.3% rests with the top ten. J lost 10 bases, V lost 7 bases, and 12 bases had no gene match. Germline CDR1 MNHEY, CDR2 SVGAGI. The CDR3 extends over 14 amino acids. The sample consisted of PBMCs or T cells enriched from blood (not recorded which). The chain recombines TRBV6-5 with TRBJ2-1; 8 nucleotides line up with TRBD2. The receptor's source is a woman between 45 and 60 years old in a cohort exposed to, infected with or recovered from COVID-19 (not recorded which). CDR3 protein: CASNNGVAGGEQFF. The CDR3 nucleotides are TGTGCCAGCAATAATGGCGTTGCGGGGGGCGAGCAGTTCTTC.